These 9 T cell receptor beta chains originate from one sample sequenced in a study of identical twins. TCRdb re-called the 5' RACE reads through MiXCR, storing one row per CDR3 protein. The sample holds about 530,000 distinct CDR3 sequences, 13% to 15% seen once. These data were also filed under a second study, of yellow fever vaccine responses in identical twins.

The sequenced sample consisted of CD4+ T cells sorted from blood. The source is a young woman in good health.

A few counts support this clonotype. This chain connects TRBV5-1 to TRBJ2-5, with D perhaps matching TRBD1 or TRBD2 (5 bases each). The CDR3 has 14 residues. Germline CDR1 SGHRS, CDR2 YFSETQ. Trimming removed 2 bases at V and 1 base at J, with 9 bases between. The CDR3 reads CASSFGDLQETQYF. Written as DNA, the CDR3 is TGCGCCAGCAGCTTCGGGGACCTCCAAGAGACCCAGTACTTC.

This clonotype came up many times. The chain combines TRBV5-1 with TRBJ2-1, with D perhaps matching TRBD2 (5 bases). This CDR3 is built from 14 residues. The V end lost 1 base, the J end lost 5 bases, and 10 bases lay between the germline ends. From germline, CDR1 is SGHRS and CDR2 YFSETQ. CDR3 DNA sequence: TGCGCCAGCAGCTTGCGGCTAGCACACAATGAGCAGTTCTTC. Amino acids: CASSLRLAHNEQFF.

This clonotype showed up just a few times. The V call is TRBV24-1, the J call TRBJ1-2; perhaps TRBD1 as D (6 bases). Trimming stripped 4 bases from V and 4 bases from J, with 12 bases between. The germline V gene encodes CDR1 KGHDR and CDR2 SFDVKD. The CDR3 is 14 residues long. Here the CDR3 reads CATSDPGTSYGYTF. As DNA, the CDR3 is TGTGCCACCAGTGACCCAGGGACAAGCTATGGCTACACCTTC.

This sequence joins TRBV10-2 and TRBJ2-7, with 7 positions matching TRBD1. The CDR3 contains 15 residues. CDR1 and CDR2 (germline): WSHSY, SAAADI. Trimming took 6 bases from V and 1 from J; bases not matched to a gene: 9. This CDR3 reads CASSEGTAASYEQYV. The DNA of the CDR3 is TGCGCCAGCAGCGAAGGGACAGCGGCTTCCTACGAGCAGTACGTC.

The V and J genes are TRBV4-1 and TRBJ2-5, with D perhaps TRBD2 (6 bases). CDR1 is MGHRA, CDR2 YSYEKL, per germline. V was trimmed by 1 base and J by 0 bases, leaving 9 bases between them. The CDR3 loop spans 15 amino acids. The CDR3 DNA sequence: TGCGCCAGCAGCCAAGGTTGGACTAACCAAGAGACCCAGTACTTC. Its translation is CASSQGWTNQETQYF.

This chain uses TRBV5-1 with TRBJ2-4; TRBD2 is a possible D gene (5 bases). The V and J ends lost 1 base and 3 bases respectively, with 14 bases between them. CDR3 length equals 16 residues. Per germline, CDR1 SGHRS and CDR2 YFSETQ. The CDR3 region is CASSLLGRVDKNIQYF. CDR3 DNA sequence: TGCGCCAGCAGCTTGCTGGGGAGAGTGGACAAAAACATTCAGTACTTC.

This clonotype was seen more than once but under ten times. This sequence joins TRBV5-1 and TRBJ2-1; TRBD1 might be the D (6 bases). CDR3 length: 16 residues. V was clipped by 0 bases and J by 0 bases, with 10 bases between them. Germline CDR1 is SGHRS and CDR2 is YFSETQ. CDR3 sequence (DNA): TGCGCCAGCAGCTTGGTGCCAGGGGTCTCCTACAATGAGCAGTTCTTC. This codes for CASSLVPGVSYNEQFF.

This clonotype showed up just a few times. The rearrangement links TRBV7-3 to TRBJ2-2, with D possibly matching TRBD2 (6 bases). The CDR3 contains 16 residues. V dropped 1 base and J dropped 5 bases, with 14 bases sitting between them. Germline V lookup: CDR1 SGHTA, CDR2 FQGTGA. As DNA, the CDR3 is TGTGCCAGCAGCTTAATGTCCGGGAGTGGGACCGGGGAGCTGTTTTTT. This sequence encodes CASSLMSGSGTGELFF. Full variable domain (rest looked up from reference TRBV7-3 and TRBJ2-2): GAGVSQTPSNKVTEKGKYVELRCDPISGHTALYWYRQSLGQGPEFLIYFQGTGAADDSGLPNDRFFAVRPEGSVSTLKIQRTERGDSAVYLCASSLMSGSGTGELFFGEGSRLTVL.

The chain is built from TRBV7-9 and TRBJ2-7; D is possibly TRBD1 (5 bases). V gave up 5 bases and J gave up 4 bases, with 9 bases separating them. Germline lookup yields CDR1 SEHNR and CDR2 FQNEAQ (reference sequence). CDR3 length equals 12 residues. The CDR3 nucleotides read TGTGCCAGCAGCACAGGACCTTACGAGCAGTACGTC. The encoded protein is CASSTGPYEQYV.